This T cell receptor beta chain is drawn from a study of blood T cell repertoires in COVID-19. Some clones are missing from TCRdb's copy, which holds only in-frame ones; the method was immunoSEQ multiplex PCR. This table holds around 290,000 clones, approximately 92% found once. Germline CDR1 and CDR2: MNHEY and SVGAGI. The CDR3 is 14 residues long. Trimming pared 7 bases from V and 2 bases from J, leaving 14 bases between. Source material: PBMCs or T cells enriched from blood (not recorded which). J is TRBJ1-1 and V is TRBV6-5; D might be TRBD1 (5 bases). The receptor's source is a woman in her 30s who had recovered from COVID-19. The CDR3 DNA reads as TGTGCCAGCACATATGAGCAGGGAAACACTGAAGCTTTCTTT. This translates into CASTYEQGNTEAFF.